This T cell receptor beta chain was obtained from a study of human T cells and chemical hapten exposure. Study-level results: After DPC sensitization, TCRs above 1 in 1000 frequency showed no change.

Described time point: pre-sensitization, week 0. Treatment reported: therapeutic diphenylcyclopropenone sensitization with weekly scalp DPC. This clonotype was seen many times. Its antigen is unknown. Between the trimmed V and J ends, which lost 6 bases and 8 bases, there was a span of 16 bases. Germline CDR1 MDHEN, CDR2 SYDVKM. This CDR3 region has 13 residues. Unique molecular identifiers were affixed to discrete cDNA molecules within the library. Via MiXCR, TCRdb re-called the RACE reads, giving one row per CDR3 protein. The sample carries over 300,000 distinct CDR3 sequences, roughly 5.3% recorded once.

The rearrangement joins TRBV28 to TRBJ1-2; TRBD1 is a possible D gene (5 bases). The input for sequencing was whole blood, taken in connection with sensitization to the hapten diphenylcyclopropenone (DPC). This clonotype was obtained from a woman aged 45-60 years with alopecia areata. Some clones in this sample may be carry-over from other donors' samples. The DNA for the CDR3 is TGTGCCAGCAGCTTTCTACAGGCCCGAGGCTACACCTTC. Translated, it gives CASSFLQARGYTF.